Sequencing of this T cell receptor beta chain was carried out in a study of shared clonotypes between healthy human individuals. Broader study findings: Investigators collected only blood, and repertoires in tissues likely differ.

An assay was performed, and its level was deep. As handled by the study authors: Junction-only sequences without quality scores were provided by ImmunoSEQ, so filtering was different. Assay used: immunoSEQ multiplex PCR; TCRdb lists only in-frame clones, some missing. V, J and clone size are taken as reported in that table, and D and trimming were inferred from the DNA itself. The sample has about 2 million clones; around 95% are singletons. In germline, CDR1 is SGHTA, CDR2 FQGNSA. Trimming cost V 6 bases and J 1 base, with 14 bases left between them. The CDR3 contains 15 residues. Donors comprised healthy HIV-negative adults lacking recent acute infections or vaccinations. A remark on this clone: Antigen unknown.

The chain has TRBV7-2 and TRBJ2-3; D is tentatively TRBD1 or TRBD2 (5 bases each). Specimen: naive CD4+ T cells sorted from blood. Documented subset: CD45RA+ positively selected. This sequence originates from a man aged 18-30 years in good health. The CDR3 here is CASRRETGRTDTQYF. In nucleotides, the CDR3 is TGTGCCAGCAGACGCGAAACGGGACGCACAGATACGCAGTATTTT.